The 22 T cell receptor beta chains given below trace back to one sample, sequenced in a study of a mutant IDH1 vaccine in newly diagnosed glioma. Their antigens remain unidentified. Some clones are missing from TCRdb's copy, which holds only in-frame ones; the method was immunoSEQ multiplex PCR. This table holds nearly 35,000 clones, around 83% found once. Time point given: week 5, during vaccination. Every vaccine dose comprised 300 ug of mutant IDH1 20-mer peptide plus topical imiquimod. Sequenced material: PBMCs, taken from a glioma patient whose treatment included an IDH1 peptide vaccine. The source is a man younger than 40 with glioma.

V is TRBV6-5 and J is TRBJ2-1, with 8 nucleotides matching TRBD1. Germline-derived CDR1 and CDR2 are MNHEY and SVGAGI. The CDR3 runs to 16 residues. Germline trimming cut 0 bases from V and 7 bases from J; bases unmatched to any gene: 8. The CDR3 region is CASSYSVAGGGNEQFF. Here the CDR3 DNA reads TGTGCCAGCAGTTACTCGGTGGCAGGGGGCGGGAATGAGCAGTTCTTC.

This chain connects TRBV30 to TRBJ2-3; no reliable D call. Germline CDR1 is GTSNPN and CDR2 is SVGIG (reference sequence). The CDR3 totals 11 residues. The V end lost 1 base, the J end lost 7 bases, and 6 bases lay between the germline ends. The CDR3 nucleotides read TGTGCCTGGAGTGGAAGCAATACGCAGTATTTT. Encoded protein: CAWSGSNTQYF.

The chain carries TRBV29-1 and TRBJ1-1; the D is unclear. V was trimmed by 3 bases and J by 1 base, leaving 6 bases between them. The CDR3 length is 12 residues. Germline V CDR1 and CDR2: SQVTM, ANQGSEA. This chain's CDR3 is CSVDFPNTEAFF. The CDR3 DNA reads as TGCAGCGTTGACTTCCCGAACACTGAAGCTTTCTTT.

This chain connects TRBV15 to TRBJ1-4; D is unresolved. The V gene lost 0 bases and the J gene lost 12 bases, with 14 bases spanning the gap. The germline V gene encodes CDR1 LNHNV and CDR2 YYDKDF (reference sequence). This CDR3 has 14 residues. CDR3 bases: TGTGCCACCAGCAGAGATCCTGGCTCGGGAGAACTGTTTTTT. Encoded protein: CATSRDPGSGELFF.

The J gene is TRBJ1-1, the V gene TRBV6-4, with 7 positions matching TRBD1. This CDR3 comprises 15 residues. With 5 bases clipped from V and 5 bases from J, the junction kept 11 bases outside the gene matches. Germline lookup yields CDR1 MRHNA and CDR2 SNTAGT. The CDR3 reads CASSLYGTAGTEAFF. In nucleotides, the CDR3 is TGTGCCAGCAGTCTCTACGGGACAGCCGGAACTGAAGCTTTCTTT.

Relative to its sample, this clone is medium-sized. The CDR3 DNA follows: TGCGCCAGCACCCAGGGGCTCGTTCGGGGCTACACCTTC. It codes for CASTQGLVRGYTF. This sequence joins TRBV4-3 and TRBJ1-2; maybe TRBD1 (6 bases). Germline CDR1 and CDR2: LGHNA and YSLEER. The CDR3 extends over 13 amino acids. Trimming took 7 bases from V and 8 from J, leaving 17 bases between them.

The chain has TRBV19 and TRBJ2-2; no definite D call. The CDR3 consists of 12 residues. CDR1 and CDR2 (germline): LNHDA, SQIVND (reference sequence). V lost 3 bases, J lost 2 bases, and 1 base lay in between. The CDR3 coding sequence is TGTGCCAGTAGTATTAACACCGGGGAGCTGTTTTTT. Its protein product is CASSINTGELFF.

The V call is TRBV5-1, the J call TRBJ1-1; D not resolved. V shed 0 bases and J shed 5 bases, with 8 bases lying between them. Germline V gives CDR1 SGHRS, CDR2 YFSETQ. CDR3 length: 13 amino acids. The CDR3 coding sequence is TGCGCCAGCAGCTTGGCAACAAGAACTGAAGCTTTCTTT. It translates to CASSLATRTEAFF.

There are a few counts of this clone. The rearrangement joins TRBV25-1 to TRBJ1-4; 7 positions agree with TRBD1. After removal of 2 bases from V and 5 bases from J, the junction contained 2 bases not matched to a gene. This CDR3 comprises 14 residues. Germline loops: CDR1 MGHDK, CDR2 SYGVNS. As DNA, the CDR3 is TGTGCCAGCAGTGAAGTAGGGGGCAATGAAAAACTGTTTTTT. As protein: CASSEVGGNEKLFF.

In DNA, the CDR3 is TGTGCCAGCAGCTTGGGGGGCCGGGGTGGGGAGTACTTC. Encoded protein: CASSLGGRGGEYF. The chain employs TRBV5-6 and TRBJ2-7; either TRBD1 or TRBD2 may fit D (5 bases each). Trimming removed 0 bases from V and 11 bases from J, with 15 bases in between. The CDR3 contains 13 residues. Germline loops: CDR1 SGHDT, CDR2 YYEEEE.

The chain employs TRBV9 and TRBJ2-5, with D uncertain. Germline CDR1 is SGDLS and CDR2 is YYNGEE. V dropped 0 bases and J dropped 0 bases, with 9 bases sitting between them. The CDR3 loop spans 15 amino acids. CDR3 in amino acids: CASSVGGDYQETQYF. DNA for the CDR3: TGTGCCAGCAGCGTAGGAGGTGACTACCAAGAGACCCAGTACTTC.

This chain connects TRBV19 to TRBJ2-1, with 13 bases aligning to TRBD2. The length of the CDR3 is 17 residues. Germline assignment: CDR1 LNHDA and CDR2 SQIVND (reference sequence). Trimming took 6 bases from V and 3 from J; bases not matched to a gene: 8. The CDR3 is CASSATSGGRSYNEQFF. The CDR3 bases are TGTGCCAGTAGCGCGACTAGCGGGGGGCGTAGCTACAATGAGCAGTTCTTC.

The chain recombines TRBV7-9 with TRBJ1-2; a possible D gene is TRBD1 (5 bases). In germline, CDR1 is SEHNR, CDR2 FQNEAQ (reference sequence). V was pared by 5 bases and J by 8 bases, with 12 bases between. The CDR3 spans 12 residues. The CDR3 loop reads CASSPFRDGYTF. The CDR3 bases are TGTGCCAGCAGCCCATTCAGGGACGGCTACACCTTC.

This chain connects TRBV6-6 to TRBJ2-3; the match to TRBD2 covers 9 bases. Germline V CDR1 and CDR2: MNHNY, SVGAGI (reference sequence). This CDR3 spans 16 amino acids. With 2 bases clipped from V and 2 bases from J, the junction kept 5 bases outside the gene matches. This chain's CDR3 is CASSYDLAGLTDTQYF. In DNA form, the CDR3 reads TGTGCCAGCAGTTACGATCTAGCGGGGCTCACAGATACGCAGTATTTT.

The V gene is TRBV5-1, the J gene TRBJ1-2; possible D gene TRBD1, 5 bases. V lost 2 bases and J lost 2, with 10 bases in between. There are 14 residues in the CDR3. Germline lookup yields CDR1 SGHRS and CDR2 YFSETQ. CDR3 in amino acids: CASSFGGGNYGYTF. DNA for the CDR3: TGCGCCAGCAGCTTCGGGGGGGGGAACTATGGCTACACCTTC.

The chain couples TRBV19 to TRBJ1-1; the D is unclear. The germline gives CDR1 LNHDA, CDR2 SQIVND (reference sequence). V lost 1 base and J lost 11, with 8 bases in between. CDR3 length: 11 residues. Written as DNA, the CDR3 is TGTGCCAGTAGTATAGGGGTTGTGGCTTTCTTT. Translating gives CASSIGVVAFF.

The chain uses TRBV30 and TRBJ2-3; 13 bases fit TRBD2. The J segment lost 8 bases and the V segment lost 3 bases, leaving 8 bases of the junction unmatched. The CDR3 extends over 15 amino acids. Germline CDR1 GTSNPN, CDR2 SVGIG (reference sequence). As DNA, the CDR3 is TGTGCCTGGAGCGGAGGACTAGCGGGAGTCCGTACGCAGTATTTT. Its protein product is CAWSGGLAGVRTQYF.

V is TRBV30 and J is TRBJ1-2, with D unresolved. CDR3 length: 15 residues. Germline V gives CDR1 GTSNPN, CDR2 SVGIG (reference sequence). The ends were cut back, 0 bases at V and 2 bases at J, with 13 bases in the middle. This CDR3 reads CAWSVPGVANYGYTF. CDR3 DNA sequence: TGTGCCTGGAGTGTCCCCGGGGTGGCGAACTATGGCTACACCTTC.

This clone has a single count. Here the CDR3 reads CAWSRGSYEQYF. CDR3 DNA sequence: TGTGCCTGGAGTAGGGGATCCTACGAGCAGTACTTC. This chain uses TRBV30 with TRBJ2-7; perhaps TRBD1 as D (5 bases). The CDR3 consists of 12 residues. Trimming stripped 2 bases from V and 1 base from J, with 6 bases between. Germline-derived CDR1 and CDR2 are GTSNPN and SVGIG (reference sequence).

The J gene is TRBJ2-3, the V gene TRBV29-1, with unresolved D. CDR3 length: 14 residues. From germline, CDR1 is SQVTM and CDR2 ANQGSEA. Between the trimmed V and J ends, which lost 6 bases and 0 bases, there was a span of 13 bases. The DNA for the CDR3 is TGCAGCGTCGGCAGGCGGCCTAGCACAGATACGCAGTATTTT. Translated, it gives CSVGRRPSTDTQYF.

The chain's CDR3 is CASSQPGGGQGRDTQYF. Here the CDR3 DNA reads TGCGCCAGCAGCCAGCCGGGGGGGGGACAGGGCCGAGATACGCAGTATTTT. V is TRBV4-3 and J is TRBJ2-3; D is possibly TRBD1 (9 bases). Germline-derived CDR1 and CDR2 are LGHNA and YSLEER. Trimming stripped 3 bases from V and 5 bases from J, with 21 bases between. This CDR3 has 17 amino acids.

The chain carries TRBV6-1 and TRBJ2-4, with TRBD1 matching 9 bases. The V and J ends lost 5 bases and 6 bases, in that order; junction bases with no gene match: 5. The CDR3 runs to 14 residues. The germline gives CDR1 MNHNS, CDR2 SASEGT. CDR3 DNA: TGTGCCAGCAGTATTACAGGGGGCAGAAACATTCAGTACTTC. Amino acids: CASSITGGRNIQYF.